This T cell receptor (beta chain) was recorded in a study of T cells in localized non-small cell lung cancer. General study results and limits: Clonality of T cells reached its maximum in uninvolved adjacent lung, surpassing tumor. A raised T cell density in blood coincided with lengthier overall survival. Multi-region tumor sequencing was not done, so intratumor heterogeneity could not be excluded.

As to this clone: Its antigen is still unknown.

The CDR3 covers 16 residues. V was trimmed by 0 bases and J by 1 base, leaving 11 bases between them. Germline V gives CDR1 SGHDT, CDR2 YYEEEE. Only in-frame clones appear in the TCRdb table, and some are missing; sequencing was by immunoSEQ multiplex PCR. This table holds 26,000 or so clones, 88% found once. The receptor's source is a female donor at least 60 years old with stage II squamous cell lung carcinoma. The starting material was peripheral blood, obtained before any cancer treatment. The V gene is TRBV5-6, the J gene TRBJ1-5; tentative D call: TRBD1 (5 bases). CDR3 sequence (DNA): TGTGCCAGCAGCTTGGCCTCCGACAGCAGCAATCAGCCCCAGCATTTT. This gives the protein CASSLASDSSNQPQHF.